This T cell receptor (beta chain) came from a study of beta chain features in type 1 diabetes. This clone was seen more than once but under ten times. The target antigen is unknown. Study findings and constraints: Significant though moderate, a shortening of TCRB CDR3s appeared in all four CD4+ subsets of Type 1 diabetes patients.

Losses at the gene ends were 0 bases for V and 2 bases for J; bases not matched to a gene: 3. Per germline, CDR1 SQVTM and CDR2 ANQGSEA. The CDR3 extends over 15 amino acids. The whole isolated RNA underwent reverse transcription, so sequencing captured expressed TCRB transcripts. Reads from naive, central memory and regulatory T cell samples averaged approximately 3.7 million. Generated by immunoSEQ multiplex PCR, the TCRdb table keeps only in-frame clones and is missing some. The profile shows approximately 300,000 clones, roughly 9.6% of them singletons. The genes are TRBV29-1 and TRBJ2-7, with 11 bases fitting TRBD2. The clonotype comes from a woman younger than 45 in good health. Sequencing was done on a sample of naive CD4+ T cells from blood. CDR3 sequence reads: CSVEDVAGGTYEQYF. The CDR3 DNA reads as TGCAGCGTTGAAGATGTAGCGGGAGGGACCTACGAGCAGTACTTC.